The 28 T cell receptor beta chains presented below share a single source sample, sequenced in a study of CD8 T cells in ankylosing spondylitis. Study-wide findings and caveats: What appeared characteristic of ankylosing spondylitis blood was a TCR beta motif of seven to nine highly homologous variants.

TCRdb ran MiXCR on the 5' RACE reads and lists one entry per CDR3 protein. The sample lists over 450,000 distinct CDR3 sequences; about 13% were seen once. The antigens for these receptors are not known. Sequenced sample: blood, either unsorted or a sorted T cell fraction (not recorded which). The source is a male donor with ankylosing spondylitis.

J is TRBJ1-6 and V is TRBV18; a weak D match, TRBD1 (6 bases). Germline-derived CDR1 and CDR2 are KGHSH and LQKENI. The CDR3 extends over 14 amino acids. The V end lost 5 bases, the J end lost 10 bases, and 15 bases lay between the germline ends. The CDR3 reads CASSVTGSQSPLHF. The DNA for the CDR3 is TGTGCCAGCTCAGTCACAGGGAGTCAATCACCCCTCCACTTT.

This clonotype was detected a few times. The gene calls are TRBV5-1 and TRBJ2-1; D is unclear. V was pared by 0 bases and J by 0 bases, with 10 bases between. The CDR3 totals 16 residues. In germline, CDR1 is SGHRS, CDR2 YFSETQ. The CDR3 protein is CASSLDALYSYNEQFF. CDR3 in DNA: TGCGCCAGCAGCTTGGATGCACTTTACTCCTACAATGAGCAGTTCTTC.

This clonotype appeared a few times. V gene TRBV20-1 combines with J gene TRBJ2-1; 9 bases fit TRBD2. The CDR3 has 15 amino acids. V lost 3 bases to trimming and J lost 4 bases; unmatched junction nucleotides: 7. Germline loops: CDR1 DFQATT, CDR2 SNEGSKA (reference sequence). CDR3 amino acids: CSASQLAGTYNEQFF. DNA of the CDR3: TGCAGTGCTAGTCAGCTAGCGGGGACTTACAATGAGCAGTTCTTC.

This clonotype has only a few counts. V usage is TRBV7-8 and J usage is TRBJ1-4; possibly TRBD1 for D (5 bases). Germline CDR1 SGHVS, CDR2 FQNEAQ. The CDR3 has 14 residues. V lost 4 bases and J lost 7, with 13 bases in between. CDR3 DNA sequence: TGTGCCAGCAGCTGGGCCAGGGACGGTGAAAAACTGTTTTTT. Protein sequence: CASSWARDGEKLFF.

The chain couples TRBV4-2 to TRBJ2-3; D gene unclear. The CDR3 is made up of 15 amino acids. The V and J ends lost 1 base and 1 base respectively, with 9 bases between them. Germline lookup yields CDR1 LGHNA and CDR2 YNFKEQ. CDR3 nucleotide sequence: TGTGCCAGCAGCCAAGGTCCCACAGGCACAGATACGCAGTATTTT. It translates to CASSQGPTGTDTQYF.

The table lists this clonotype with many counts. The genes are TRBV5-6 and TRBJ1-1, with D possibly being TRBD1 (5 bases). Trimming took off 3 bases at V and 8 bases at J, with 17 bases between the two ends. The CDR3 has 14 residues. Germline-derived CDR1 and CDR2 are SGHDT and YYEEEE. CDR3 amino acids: CASSWRTLPGEAFF. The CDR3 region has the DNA TGTGCCAGCAGCTGGAGGACTCTGCCAGGGGAAGCTTTCTTT.

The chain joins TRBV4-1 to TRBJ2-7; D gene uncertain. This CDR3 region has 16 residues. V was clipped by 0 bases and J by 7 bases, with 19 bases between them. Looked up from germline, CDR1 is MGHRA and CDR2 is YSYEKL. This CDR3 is CASSQEATRARVEQYF. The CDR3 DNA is TGCGCCAGCAGCCAAGAGGCAACACGGGCCCGGGTGGAGCAGTACTTC.

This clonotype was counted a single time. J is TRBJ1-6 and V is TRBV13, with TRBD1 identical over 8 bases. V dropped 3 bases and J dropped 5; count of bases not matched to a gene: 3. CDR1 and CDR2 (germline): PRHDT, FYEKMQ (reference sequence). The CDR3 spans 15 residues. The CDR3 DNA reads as TGTGCCAGCAGCTTTACAGGGGGAAATAATTCACCCCTCCACTTT. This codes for CASSFTGGNNSPLHF.

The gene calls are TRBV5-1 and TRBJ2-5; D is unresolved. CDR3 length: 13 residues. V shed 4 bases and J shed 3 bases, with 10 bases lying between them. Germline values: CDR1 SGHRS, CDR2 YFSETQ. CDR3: CASSQIPEETQYF. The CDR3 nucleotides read TGCGCCAGCAGCCAGATACCCGAAGAGACCCAGTACTTC.

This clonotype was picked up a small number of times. The CDR3 loop is CASSSTWAGDGYTF. As DNA, the CDR3 is TGTGCCAGCAGTTCAACGTGGGCCGGGGATGGCTACACCTTC. The V call is TRBV27, the J call TRBJ1-2; D gene uncertain. Germline CDR1 and CDR2: MNHEY and SMNVEV (reference sequence). V lost 4 bases, J lost 6 bases, and 15 bases lay in between. The CDR3 runs 14 residues.

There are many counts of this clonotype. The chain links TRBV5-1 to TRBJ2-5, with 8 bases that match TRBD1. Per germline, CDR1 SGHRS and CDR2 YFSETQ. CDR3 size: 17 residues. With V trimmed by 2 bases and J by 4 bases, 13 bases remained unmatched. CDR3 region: CASSLAGRGLLGETQYF. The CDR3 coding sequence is TGCGCCAGCAGCTTAGCCGGCAGGGGGCTTTTGGGAGAGACCCAGTACTTC.

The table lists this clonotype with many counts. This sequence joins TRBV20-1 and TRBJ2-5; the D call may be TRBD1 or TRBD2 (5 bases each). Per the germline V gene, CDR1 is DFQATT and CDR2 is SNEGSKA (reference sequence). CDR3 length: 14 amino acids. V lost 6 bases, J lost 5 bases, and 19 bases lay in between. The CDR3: CSAPGGLRGETQYF. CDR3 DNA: TGCAGTGCCCCTGGGGGATTGCGTGGGGAGACCCAGTACTTC.

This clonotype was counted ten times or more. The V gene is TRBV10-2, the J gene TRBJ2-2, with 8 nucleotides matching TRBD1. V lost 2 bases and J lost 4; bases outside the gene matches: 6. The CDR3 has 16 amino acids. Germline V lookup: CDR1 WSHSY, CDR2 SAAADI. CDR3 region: CASSEGTGRGTGELFF. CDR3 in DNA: TGCGCCAGCAGTGAGGGGACAGGCCGGGGCACCGGGGAGCTGTTTTTT.

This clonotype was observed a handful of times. CDR3 nucleotides: TGTGCCAGCAGCGATTACCCAGGGTACAAGGACTACAATGAGCAGTTCTTC. It encodes CASSDYPGYKDYNEQFF. The genes are TRBV7-9 and TRBJ2-1; TRBD1 is a possible D gene (5 bases). The CDR3 is made up of 17 amino acids. Between the trimmed V and J ends, which lost 5 bases and 3 bases, there was a span of 20 bases. Germline V CDR1 and CDR2: SEHNR, FQNEAQ (reference sequence).

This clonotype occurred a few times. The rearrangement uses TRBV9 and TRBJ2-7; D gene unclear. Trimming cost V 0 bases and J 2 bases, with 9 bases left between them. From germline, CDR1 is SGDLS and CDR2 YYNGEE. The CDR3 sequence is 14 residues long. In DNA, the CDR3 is TGTGCCAGCAGCGTAGGGGGAACGACCTACGAGCAGTACTTC. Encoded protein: CASSVGGTTYEQYF.

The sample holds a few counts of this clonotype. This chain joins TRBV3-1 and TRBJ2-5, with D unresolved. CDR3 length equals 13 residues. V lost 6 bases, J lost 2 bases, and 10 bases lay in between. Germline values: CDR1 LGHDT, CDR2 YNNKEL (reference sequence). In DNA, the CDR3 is TGTGCCAGCAGGAACTCGCCACAAGAGACCCAGTACTTC. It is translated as CASRNSPQETQYF.

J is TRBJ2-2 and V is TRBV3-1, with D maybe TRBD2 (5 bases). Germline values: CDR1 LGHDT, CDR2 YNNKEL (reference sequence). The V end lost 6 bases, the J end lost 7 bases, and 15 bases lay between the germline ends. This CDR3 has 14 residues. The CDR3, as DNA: TGTGCCAGCAGGCGAAAACTAGAGGGCGGGGAGCTGTTTTTT. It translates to CASRRKLEGGELFF.

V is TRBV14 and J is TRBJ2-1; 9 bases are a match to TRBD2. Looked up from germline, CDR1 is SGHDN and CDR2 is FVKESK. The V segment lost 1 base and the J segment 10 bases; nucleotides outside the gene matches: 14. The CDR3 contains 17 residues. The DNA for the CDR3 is TGTGCCAGCAGCCAAGGCCTAGCGGGATACCCCGGGAGCGAGCAGTTCTTC. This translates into CASSQGLAGYPGSEQFF.

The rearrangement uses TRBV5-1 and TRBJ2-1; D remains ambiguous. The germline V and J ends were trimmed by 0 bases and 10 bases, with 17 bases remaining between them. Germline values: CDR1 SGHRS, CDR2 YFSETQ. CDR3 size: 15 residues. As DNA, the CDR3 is TGCGCCAGCAGCTTGGAGGGTCAAACAGCACGAGAGCAGTTCTTC. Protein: CASSLEGQTAREQFF.

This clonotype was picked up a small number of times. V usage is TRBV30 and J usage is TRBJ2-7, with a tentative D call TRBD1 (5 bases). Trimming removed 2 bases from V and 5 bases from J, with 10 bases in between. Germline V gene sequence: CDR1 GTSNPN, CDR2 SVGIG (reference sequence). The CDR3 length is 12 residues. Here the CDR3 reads CAWSRQPNEQYF. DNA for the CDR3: TGTGCCTGGAGTCGACAGCCCAACGAGCAGTACTTC. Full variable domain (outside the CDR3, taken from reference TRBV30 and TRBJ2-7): SQTIHQWPATLVQPVGSPLSLECTVEGTSNPNLYWYRQAAGRGLQLLFYSVGIGQISSEVPQNLSASRPQDRQFILSSKKLLLSDSGFYLCAWSRQPNEQYFGPGTRLTVT.

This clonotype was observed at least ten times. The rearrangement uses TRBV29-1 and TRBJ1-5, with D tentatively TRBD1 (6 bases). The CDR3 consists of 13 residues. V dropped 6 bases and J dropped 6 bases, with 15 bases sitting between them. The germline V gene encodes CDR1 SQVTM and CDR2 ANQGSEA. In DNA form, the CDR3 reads TGCAGCGTGTCACAGGGTACGGGTCAGCCCCAGCATTTT. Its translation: CSVSQGTGQPQHF.

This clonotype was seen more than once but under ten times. CDR3 residues: CASSFSGSGRAESYNEQFF. CDR3 coding DNA: TGTGCCAGCAGTTTTAGCGGTAGCGGGAGGGCCGAGTCCTACAATGAGCAGTTCTTC. The chain combines TRBV12-3 or TRBV12-4 with TRBJ2-1; 11 nucleotides align to TRBD2. V trimming: 3 bases; J trimming: 1 base; junction bases outside the gene matches: 11. There are 19 residues in the CDR3.

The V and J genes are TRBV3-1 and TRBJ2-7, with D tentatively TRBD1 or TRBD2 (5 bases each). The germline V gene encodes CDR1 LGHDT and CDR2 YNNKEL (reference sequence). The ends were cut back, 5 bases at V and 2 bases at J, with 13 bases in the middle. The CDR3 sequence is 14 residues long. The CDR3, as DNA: TGTGCCAGCAGCGCTCGGGACCGGACCTACGAGCAGTACGTC. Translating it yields CASSARDRTYEQYV.

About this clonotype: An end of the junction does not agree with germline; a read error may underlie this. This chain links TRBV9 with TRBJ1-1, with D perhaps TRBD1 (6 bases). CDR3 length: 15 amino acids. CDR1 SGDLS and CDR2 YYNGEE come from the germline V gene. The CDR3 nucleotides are TGTGCCAGCAGCGTAGTCTCAGGGGACGGAACTGAAACTTTCTTT. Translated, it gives CASSVVSGDGTETFF.

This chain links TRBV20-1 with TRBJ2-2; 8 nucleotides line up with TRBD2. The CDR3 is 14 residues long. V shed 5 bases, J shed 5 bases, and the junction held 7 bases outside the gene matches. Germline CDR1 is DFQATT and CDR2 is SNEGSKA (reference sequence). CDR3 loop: CSAGSGSVTGELFF. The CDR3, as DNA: TGCAGTGCTGGGAGCGGGAGTGTAACCGGGGAGCTGTTTTTT.

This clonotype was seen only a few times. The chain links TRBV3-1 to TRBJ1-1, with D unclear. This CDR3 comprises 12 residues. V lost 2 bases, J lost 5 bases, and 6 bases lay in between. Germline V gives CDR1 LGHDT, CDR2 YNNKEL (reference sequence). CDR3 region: CASSQLRTEAFF. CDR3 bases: TGTGCCAGCAGCCAATTACGGACTGAAGCTTTCTTT.

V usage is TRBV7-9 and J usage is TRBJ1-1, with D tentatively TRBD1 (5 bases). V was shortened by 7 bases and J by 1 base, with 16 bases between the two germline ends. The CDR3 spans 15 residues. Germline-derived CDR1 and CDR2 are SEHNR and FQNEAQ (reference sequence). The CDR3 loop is CASTLGWGRNTEAFF. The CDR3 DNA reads TGTGCCAGCACCCTAGGGTGGGGACGGAACACTGAAGCTTTCTTT.

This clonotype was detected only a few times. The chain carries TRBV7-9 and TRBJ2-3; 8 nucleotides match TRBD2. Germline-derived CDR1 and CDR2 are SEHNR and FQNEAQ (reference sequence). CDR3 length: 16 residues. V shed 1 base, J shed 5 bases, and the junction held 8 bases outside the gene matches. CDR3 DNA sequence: TGTGCCAGCAGCTTAGGACTAGCGAGATTCTTAGATACGCAGTATTTT. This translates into CASSLGLARFLDTQYF.